One sample yielded the 4 T cell receptor beta chains listed below, sequenced in a study of T cells in tuberculosis. Time point of the sample: new active TB diagnosis, blood taken before or within 7 days of starting treatment. The data were produced by immunoSEQ multiplex PCR, yet TCRdb's version contains in-frame clones alone and is incomplete. The sample holds around 49,000 clones, 90% to 95% seen once. Source: PBMCs, taken at tuberculosis diagnosis. These receptors came from an adult with tuberculosis.

This clone was found once. The V call is TRBV28, the J call TRBJ2-5; 7 bases align to TRBD2. CDR1 is MDHEN, CDR2 SYDVKM, per germline. The V segment lost 8 bases and the J segment 5 bases; nucleotides outside the gene matches: 14. This CDR3 is built from 15 residues. The CDR3 region has the DNA TGTGCCAGCGGCCCCATGGGGAGGGCCGAGGAGACCCAGTACTTC. Translating it yields CASGPMGRAEETQYF.

The chain carries TRBV29-1 and TRBJ1-2, with D unclear. The ends were cut back, 0 bases at V and 3 bases at J, with 5 bases in the middle. Germline V CDR1 and CDR2: SQVTM, ANQGSEA. The CDR3 totals 12 residues. Here the CDR3 reads CSVEDSYYGYTF. For the CDR3, the DNA is TGCAGCGTTGAAGATAGCTACTATGGCTACACCTTC.

This chain links TRBV29-1 with TRBJ2-3; 8 nucleotides line up with TRBD1. J gave up 2 bases and V 6 bases, and 4 bases lay outside the gene matches. CDR1 and CDR2 from the germline V gene are SQVTM and ANQGSEA. The CDR3 is 13 residues long. CDR3 bases: TGCAGCGTGGGACAGGCAATCACAGATACGCAGTATTTT. It encodes CSVGQAITDTQYF.

The chain uses TRBV7-9 and TRBJ2-1, with 10 bases aligning to TRBD2. J was trimmed by 7 bases and V by 4 bases; bases with no gene match: 1. The germline V gene encodes CDR1 SEHNR and CDR2 FQNEAQ (reference sequence). This CDR3 spans 13 amino acids. CDR3 sequence (DNA): TGTGCCAGCAGCTCGACTAGCGGGAATGAGCAGTTCTTC. Translated, it gives CASSSTSGNEQFF.